These T cell receptor beta chains were read from a single sample in a study of cytomegalovirus exposure and HLA in healthy donors. Some clones are missing from TCRdb's copy, which holds only in-frame ones; the method was immunoSEQ multiplex PCR. This table holds 90,000 to 150,000 clones, roughly 72% found once. Material: PBMCs. The receptor source for this set is a woman in her forties or fifties in good health and CMV-seropositive. Both conserved end residues are part of each CDR3. A D gene is named only where the DNA matches it firmly. Not all rows give a size; the values are once, few, many and, for expanded clones, a class.

V gene: TRBV27; clone size: NA; J gene: TRBJ2-1; D gene: NA; CDR3 length: 10; CDR3 DNA: TGTGCCAGCAGGCCGAGGGAGCAGTTCTTC; CDR3 protein: CASRPREQFF
V gene: TRBV27; clone size: NA; J gene: TRBJ2-7; D gene: NA; CDR3 length: 13; CDR3 DNA: TGTGCCAGCGGATCAAACTCGGGCTACGAGCAGTACTTC; CDR3 protein: CASGSNSGYEQYF
V gene: TRBV21-1; clone size: NA; J gene: TRBJ2-1; D gene: NA; CDR3 length: 23; CDR3 DNA: TGTGCCAGCAGCAAAAAGGGTGCGGTCGGGCAGGGGCTCCTCATTATCTCCTACAATGAGCAGTTCTTC; CDR3 protein: CASSKKGAVGQGLLIISYNEQFF
V gene: TRBV4-3; clone size: few; J gene: TRBJ1-4; D gene: TRBD1; CDR3 length: 16; CDR3 DNA: TGCGCCAGCAGCCAAGATAGGCCGGGACAGGGAGAAAAACTGTTTTTT; CDR3 protein: CASSQDRPGQGEKLFF
V gene: TRBV7-2; clone size: NA; J gene: TRBJ1-3; D gene: TRBD1; CDR3 length: 16; CDR3 DNA: TGTGCCAGCAGCTCGGGACAGCCCGTCTCTGGAAACACCATATATTTT; CDR3 protein: CASSSGQPVSGNTIYF
V gene: TRBV29-1; clone size: NA; J gene: TRBJ1-1; D gene: TRBD1; CDR3 length: 13; CDR3 DNA: TGCAGCGTGACCGGGACAGGGAACACTGAAGCTTTCTTT; CDR3 protein: CSVTGTGNTEAFF
V gene: TRBV7-9; clone size: NA; J gene: TRBJ2-5; D gene: TRBD1; CDR3 length: 15; CDR3 DNA: TGTGCCAGCAGCGGCGGACAGGGAGGTTTGGAGACCCAGTACTTC; CDR3 protein: CASSGGQGGLETQYF
V gene: TRBV18; clone size: NA; J gene: TRBJ1-2; D gene: TRBD1; CDR3 length: 15; CDR3 DNA: TGTGCCAGCTCACCAAACGGACAGGAATACTATGGCTACACCTTC; CDR3 protein: CASSPNGQEYYGYTF
V gene: TRBV7-2; clone size: NA; J gene: TRBJ1-1; D gene: TRBD1; CDR3 length: 16; CDR3 DNA: TGTGCCAGCAGCTTACCACAGGGGGCATTGAACACTGAAGCTTTCTTT; CDR3 protein: CASSLPQGALNTEAFF
V gene: TRBV19; clone size: NA; J gene: TRBJ2-7; D gene: TRBD1; CDR3 length: 12; CDR3 DNA: TGTGCCAGTAGTGCAGGGGGTAACGAGCAGTACTTC; CDR3 protein: CASSAGGNEQYF
V gene: TRBV19; clone size: NA; J gene: TRBJ2-7; D gene: NA; CDR3 length: 15; CDR3 DNA: TGTGCCAGTAGTATCGAAGCGGGCAGAAGCGACGAGCAGTACTTC; CDR3 protein: CASSIEAGRSDEQYF
V gene: TRBV18; clone size: NA; J gene: TRBJ1-1; D gene: NA; CDR3 length: 14; CDR3 DNA: TGTGCCAGCTCCTATGCGACAGAGAACACTGAAGCTTTCTTT; CDR3 protein: CASSYATENTEAFF
V gene: TRBV4-2; clone size: NA; J gene: TRBJ2-5; D gene: NA; CDR3 length: 16; CDR3 DNA: TGTGCCAGCAGCCAAGATCGAAATTTTAAGGAGGAGACCCAGTACTTC; CDR3 protein: CASSQDRNFKEETQYF
V gene: TRBV30; clone size: NA; J gene: TRBJ2-2; D gene: TRBD1; CDR3 length: 13; CDR3 DNA: TGTGCCTGGAGTGGGGACAGCACCGGGGAGCTGTTTTTT; CDR3 protein: CAWSGDSTGELFF
V gene: TRBV30; clone size: NA; J gene: TRBJ2-2; D gene: NA; CDR3 length: 12; CDR3 DNA: TGTGCCTGGAGTGTATATACCGGGGAGCTGTTTTTT; CDR3 protein: CAWSVYTGELFF
V gene: TRBV11-2; clone size: NA; J gene: TRBJ1-1; D gene: NA; CDR3 length: 14; CDR3 DNA: TGTGCCAGCAGCTTAATCGGGGTGGGCACTGAAGCTTTCTTT; CDR3 protein: CASSLIGVGTEAFF
V gene: TRBV27; clone size: NA; J gene: TRBJ2-7; D gene: NA; CDR3 length: 14; CDR3 DNA: TGTGCCAGCAGTTTCGTCAGGGGAGTGATCGAGCAGTACTTC; CDR3 protein: CASSFVRGVIEQYF
V gene: TRBV5-1; clone size: few; J gene: TRBJ1-1; D gene: TRBD1; CDR3 length: 16; CDR3 DNA: TGCGCCAGCAGCCCACGGACAGGGGAAGGAATCACTGAAGCTTTCTTT; CDR3 protein: CASSPRTGEGITEAFF
V gene: TRBV18; clone size: NA; J gene: TRBJ1-3; D gene: NA; CDR3 length: 17; CDR3 DNA: TGTGCCAGCTCAGGCACAGGCACTACGACCTCTGGAAACACCATATATTTT; CDR3 protein: CASSGTGTTTSGNTIYF
V gene: TRBV7-2; clone size: once; J gene: TRBJ2-7; D gene: NA; CDR3 length: 15; CDR3 DNA: TGTGCCAGCAGCTTGTCAGGGGCCGTCTCCTACGAGCAGTACTTC; CDR3 protein: CASSLSGAVSYEQYF
V gene: TRBV15; clone size: NA; J gene: TRBJ2-2; D gene: NA; CDR3 length: 18; CDR3 DNA: TGTGCCACCAGCCCGAGGCACTCCCTGGTCCCGAACACCGGGGAGCTGTTTTTT; CDR3 protein: CATSPRHSLVPNTGELFF
V gene: TRBV30; clone size: NA; J gene: TRBJ1-3; D gene: TRBD1; CDR3 length: 15; CDR3 DNA: TGTGCCTGGAGTACAGGGGGCGCGGCTGGAAACACCATATATTTT; CDR3 protein: CAWSTGGAAGNTIYF
V gene: TRBV4-2; clone size: once; J gene: TRBJ2-5; D gene: NA; CDR3 length: 14; CDR3 DNA: TGTGCCAGCAGCCAAATAGGGGTAGGGGAGACCCAGTACTTC; CDR3 protein: CASSQIGVGETQYF